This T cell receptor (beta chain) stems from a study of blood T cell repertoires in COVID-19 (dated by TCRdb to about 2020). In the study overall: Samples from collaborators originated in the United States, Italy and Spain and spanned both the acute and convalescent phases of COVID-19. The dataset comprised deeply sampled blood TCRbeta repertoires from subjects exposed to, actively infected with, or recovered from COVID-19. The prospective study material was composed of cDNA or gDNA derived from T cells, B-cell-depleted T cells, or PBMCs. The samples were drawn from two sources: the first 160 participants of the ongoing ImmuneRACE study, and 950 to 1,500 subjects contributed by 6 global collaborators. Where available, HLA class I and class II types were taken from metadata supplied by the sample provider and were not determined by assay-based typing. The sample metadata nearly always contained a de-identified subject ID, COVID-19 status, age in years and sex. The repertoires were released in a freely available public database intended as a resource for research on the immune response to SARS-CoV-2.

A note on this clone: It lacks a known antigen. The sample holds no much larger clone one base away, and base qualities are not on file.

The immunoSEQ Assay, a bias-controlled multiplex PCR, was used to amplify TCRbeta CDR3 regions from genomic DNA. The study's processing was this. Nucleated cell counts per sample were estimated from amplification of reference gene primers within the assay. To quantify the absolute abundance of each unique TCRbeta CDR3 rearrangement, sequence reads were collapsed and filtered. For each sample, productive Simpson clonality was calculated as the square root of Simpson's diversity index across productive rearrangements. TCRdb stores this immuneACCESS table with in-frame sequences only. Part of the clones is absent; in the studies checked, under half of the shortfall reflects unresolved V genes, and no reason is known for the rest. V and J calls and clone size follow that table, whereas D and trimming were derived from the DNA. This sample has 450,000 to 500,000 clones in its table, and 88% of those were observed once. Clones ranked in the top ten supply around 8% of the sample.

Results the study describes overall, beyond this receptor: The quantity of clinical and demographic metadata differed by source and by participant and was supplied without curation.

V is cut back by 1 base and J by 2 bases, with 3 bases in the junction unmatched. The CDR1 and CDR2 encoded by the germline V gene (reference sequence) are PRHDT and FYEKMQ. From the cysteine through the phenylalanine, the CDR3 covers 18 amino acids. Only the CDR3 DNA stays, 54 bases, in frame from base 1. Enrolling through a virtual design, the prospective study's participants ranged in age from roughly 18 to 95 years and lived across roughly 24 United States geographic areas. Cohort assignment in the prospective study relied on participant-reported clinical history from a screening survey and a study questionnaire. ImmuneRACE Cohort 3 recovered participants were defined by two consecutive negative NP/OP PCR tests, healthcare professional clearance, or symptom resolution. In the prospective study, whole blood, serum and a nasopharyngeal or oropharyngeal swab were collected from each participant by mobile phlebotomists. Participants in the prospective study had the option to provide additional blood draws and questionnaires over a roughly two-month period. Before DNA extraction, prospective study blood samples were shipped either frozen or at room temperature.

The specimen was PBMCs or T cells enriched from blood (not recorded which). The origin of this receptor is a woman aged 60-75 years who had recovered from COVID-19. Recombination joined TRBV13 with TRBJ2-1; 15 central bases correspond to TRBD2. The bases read TGTGCCAGCAGCTTAGTGGGACTAGCGGGGGGAGCCTACAATGAGCAGTTCTTC. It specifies CASSLVGLAGGAYNEQFF.